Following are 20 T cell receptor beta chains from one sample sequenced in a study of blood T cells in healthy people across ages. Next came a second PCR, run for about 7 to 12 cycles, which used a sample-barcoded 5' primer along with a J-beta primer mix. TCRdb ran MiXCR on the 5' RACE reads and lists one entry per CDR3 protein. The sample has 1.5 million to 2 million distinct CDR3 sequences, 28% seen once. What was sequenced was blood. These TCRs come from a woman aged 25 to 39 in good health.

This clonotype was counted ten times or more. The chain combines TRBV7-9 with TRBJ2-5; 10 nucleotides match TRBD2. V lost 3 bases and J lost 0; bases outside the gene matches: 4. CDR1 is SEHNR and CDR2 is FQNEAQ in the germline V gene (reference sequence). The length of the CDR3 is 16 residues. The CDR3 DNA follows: TGTGCCAGCAGCTTTACTAGCGGGGCGTACCAAGAGACCCAGTACTTC. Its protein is CASSFTSGAYQETQYF.

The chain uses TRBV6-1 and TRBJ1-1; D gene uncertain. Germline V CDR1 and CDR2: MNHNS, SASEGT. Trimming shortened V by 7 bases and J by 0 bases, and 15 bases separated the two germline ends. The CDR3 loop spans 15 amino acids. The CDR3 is CASNPRGSLNTEAFF. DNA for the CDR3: TGTGCCAGCAACCCCCGAGGGTCCCTGAACACTGAAGCTTTCTTT.

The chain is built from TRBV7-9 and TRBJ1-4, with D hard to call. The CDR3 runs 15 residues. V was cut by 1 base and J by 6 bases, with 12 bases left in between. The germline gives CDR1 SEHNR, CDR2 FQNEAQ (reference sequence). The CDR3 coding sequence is TGTGCCAGCAGCTTAGGAAGGGCAGCCGATGAAAAACTGTTTTTT. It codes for CASSLGRAADEKLFF.

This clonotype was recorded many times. CDR3 sequence (DNA): TGCGCCAGCAGCCGGGACGGAACTTCCTACGAGCAGTACTTC. It specifies CASSRDGTSYEQYF. The chain employs TRBV4-1 and TRBJ2-7; D is possibly TRBD1 or TRBD2 (5 bases each). Deletions cut 4 bases from V and 1 base from J, with 11 bases between. This CDR3 contains 14 residues. Germline-derived CDR1 and CDR2 are MGHRA and YSYEKL.

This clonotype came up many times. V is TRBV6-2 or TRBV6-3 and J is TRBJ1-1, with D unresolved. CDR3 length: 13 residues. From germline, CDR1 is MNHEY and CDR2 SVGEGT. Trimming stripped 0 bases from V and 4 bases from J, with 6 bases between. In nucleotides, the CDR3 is TGTGCCAGCAGTTACTCCGGCGCCACTGAAGCTTTCTTT. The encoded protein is CASSYSGATEAFF.

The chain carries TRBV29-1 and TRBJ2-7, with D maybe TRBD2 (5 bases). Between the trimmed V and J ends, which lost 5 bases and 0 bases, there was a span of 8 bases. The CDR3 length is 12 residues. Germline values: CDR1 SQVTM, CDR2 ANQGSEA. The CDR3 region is CSVWGVSYEQYF. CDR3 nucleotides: TGCAGCGTTTGGGGAGTCTCCTACGAGCAGTACTTC.

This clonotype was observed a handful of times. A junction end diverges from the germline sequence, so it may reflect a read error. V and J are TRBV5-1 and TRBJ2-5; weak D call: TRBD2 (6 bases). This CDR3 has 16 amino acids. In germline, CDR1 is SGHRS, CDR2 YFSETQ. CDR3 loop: CASSVGRGLPQETQYF. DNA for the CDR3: TGTGCCAGCAGCGTGGGGCGGGGACTCCCGCAAGAGACCCAGTACTTC.

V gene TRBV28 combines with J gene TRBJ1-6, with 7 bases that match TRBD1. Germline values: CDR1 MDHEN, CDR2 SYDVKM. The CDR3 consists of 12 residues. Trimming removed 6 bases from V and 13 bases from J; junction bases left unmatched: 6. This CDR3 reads CASRQPGQPLHF. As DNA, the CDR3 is TGTGCCAGCAGACAACCGGGACAGCCCCTCCACTTT. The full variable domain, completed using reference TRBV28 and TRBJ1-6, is DVKVTQSSRYLVKRTGEKVFLECVQDMDHENMFWYRQDPGLGLRLIYFSYDVKMKEKGDIPEGYSVSREKKERFSLILESASTNQTSMYLCASRQPGQPLHFGNGTRLTVT.

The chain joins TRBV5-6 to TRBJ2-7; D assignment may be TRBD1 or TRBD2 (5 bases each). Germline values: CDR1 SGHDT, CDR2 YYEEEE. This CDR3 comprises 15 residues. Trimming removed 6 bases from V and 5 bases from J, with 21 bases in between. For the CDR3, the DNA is TGTGCCAGCAAACCTGTTTGGGGACGAAGCCACGAGCAGTACTTC. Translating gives CASKPVWGRSHEQYF.

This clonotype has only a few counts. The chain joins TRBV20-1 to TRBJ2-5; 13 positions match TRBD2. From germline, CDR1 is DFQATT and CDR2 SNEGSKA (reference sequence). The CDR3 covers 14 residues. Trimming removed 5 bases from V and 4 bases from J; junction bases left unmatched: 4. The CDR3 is CSAATSGGAETQYF. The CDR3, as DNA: TGCAGTGCTGCCACTAGCGGGGGGGCAGAGACCCAGTACTTC.

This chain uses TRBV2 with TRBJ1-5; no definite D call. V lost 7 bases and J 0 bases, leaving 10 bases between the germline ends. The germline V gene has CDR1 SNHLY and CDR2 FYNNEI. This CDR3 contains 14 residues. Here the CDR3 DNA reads TGTGCCAGCATTTCGGGGAATAGCAATCAGCCCCAGCATTTT. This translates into CASISGNSNQPQHF. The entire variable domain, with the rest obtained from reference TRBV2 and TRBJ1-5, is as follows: EPEVTQTPSHQVTQMGQEVILRCVPISNHLYFYWYRQILGQKVEFLVSFYNNEISEKSEIFDDQFSVERPDGSNFTLKIRSTKLEDSAMYFCASISGNSNQPQHFGDGTRLSIL.

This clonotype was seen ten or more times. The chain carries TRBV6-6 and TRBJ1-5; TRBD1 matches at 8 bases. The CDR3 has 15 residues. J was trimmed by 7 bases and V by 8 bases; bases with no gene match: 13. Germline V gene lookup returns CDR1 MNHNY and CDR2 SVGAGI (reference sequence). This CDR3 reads CASFPGGGRLQPQHF. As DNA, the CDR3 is TGTGCCAGCTTTCCAGGGGGCGGGAGATTACAGCCCCAGCATTTT.

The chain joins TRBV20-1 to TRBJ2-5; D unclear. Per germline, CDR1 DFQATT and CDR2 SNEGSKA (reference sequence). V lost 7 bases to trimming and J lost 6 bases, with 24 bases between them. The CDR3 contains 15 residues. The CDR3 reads CSVPNQLTVGKTQYF. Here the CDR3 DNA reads TGCAGTGTTCCCAACCAATTGACGGTCGGAAAGACCCAGTACTTC.

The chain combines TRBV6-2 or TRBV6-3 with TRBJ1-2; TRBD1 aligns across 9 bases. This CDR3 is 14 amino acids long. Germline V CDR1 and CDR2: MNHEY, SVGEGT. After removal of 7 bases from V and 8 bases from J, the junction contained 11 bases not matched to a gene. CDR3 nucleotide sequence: TGTGCCAGCAACCCACTCCGGACAGGGGACGGCTACACCTTC. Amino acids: CASNPLRTGDGYTF.

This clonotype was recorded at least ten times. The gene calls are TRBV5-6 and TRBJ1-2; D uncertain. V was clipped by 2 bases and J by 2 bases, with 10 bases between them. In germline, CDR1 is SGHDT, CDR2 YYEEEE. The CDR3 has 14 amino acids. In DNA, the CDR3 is TGTGCCAGCAGCTTCGGCACCCCCAACTATGGCTACACCTTC. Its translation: CASSFGTPNYGYTF.

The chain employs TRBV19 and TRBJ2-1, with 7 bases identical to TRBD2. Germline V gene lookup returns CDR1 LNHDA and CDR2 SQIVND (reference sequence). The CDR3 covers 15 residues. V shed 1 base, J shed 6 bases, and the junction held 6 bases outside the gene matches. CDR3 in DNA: TGTGCCAGTAGTATAGTAAACGGGAGGCCCAATGAGCAGTTCTTC. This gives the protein CASSIVNGRPNEQFF. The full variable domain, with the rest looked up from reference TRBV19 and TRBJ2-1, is DGGITQSPKYLFRKEGQNVTLSCEQNLNHDAMYWYRQDPGQGLRLIYYSQIVNDFQKGDIAEGYSVSREKKESFPLTVTSAQKNPTAFYLCASSIVNGRPNEQFFGPGTRLTVL.

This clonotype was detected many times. The CDR3 spells CSVAAGTSQNEQFF. The CDR3, as DNA: TGCAGCGTTGCAGCCGGGACTAGTCAAAATGAGCAGTTCTTC. This chain joins TRBV29-1 and TRBJ2-1, with 8 bases identical to TRBD2. This CDR3 region has 14 residues. The germline V gene encodes CDR1 SQVTM and CDR2 ANQGSEA. J gave up 7 bases and V 4 bases, and 9 bases lay outside the gene matches.

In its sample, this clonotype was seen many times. DNA for the CDR3: TGCAGCGTTCAGACCCTGGAGCAGTACTTC. It codes for CSVQTLEQYF. This chain joins TRBV29-1 and TRBJ2-7; D is uncertain. With 5 bases removed from V and 7 bases from J, the gap between germline ends came to 9 bases. CDR1 and CDR2 from the germline V gene are SQVTM and ANQGSEA. This CDR3 has 10 amino acids.

The CDR3 here is CASSLSRDNQPQHF. The CDR3 DNA reads TGTGCCAGCAGCCTCTCCAGGGACAATCAGCCCCAGCATTTT. The V gene is TRBV7-2, the J gene TRBJ1-5; a weak D match, TRBD1 (5 bases). Germline V CDR1 and CDR2: SGHTA, FQGNSA. The V end lost 5 bases, the J end lost 3 bases, and 11 bases lay between the germline ends. The CDR3 totals 14 residues.

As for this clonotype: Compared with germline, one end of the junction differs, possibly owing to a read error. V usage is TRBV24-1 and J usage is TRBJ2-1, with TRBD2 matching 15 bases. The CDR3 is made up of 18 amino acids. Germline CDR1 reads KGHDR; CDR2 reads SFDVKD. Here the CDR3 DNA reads TGTACCACCCCGGATGGACTAGCGGGAGGGAGCTCCTACAATGAGCAGTTCTTC. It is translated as CTTPDGLAGGSSYNEQFF.